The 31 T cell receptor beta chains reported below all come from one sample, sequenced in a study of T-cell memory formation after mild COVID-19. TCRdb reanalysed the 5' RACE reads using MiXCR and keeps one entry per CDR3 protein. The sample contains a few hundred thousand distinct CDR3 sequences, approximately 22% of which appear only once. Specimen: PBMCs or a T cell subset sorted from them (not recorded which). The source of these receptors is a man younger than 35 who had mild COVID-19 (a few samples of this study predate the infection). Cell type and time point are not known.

The CDR3 DNA is TGTGCTAGTGGTTACTCCACGGGGCCCGGGTTGCAGTTCTTC. Amino acids: CASGYSTGPGLQFF. The chain has TRBV12-5 and TRBJ2-1; possibly TRBD1 or TRBD2 for D (5 bases each). The CDR3 loop spans 14 amino acids. From germline, CDR1 is LGHNT and CDR2 FRNRAP. V lost 4 bases and J 12 bases, leaving 19 bases between the germline ends.

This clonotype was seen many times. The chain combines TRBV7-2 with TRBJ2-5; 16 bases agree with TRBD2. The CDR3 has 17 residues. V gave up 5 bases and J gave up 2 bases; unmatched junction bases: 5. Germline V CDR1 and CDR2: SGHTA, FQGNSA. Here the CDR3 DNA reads TGTGCCAGCAGCCTATCGGGACTAGCGGGGGGGCAAGAGACCCAGTACTTC. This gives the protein CASSLSGLAGGQETQYF.

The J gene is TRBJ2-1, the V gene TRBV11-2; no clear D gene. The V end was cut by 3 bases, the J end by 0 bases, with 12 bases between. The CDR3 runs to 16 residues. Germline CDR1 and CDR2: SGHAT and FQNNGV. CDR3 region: CASSFEWALSYNEQFF. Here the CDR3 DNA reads TGTGCCAGCAGCTTCGAGTGGGCGCTCTCCTACAATGAGCAGTTCTTC.

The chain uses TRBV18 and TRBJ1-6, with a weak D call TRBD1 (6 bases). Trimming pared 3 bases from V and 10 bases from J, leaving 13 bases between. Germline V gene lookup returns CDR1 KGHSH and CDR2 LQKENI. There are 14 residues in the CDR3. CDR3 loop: CASSPNRVESPLHF. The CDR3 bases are TGTGCCAGCTCACCTAACAGGGTGGAATCACCCCTCCACTTT.

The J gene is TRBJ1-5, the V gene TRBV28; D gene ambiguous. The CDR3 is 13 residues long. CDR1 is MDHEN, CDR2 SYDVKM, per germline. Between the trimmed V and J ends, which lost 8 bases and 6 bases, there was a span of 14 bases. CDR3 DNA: TGTGCCAGCTTGGGCGGGGAGGTTCAGCCCCAGCATTTT. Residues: CASLGGEVQPQHF. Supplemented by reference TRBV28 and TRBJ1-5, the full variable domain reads DVKVTQSSRYLVKRTGEKVFLECVQDMDHENMFWYRQDPGLGLRLIYFSYDVKMKEKGDIPEGYSVSREKKERFSLILESASTNQTSMYLCASLGGEVQPQHFGDGTRLSIL.

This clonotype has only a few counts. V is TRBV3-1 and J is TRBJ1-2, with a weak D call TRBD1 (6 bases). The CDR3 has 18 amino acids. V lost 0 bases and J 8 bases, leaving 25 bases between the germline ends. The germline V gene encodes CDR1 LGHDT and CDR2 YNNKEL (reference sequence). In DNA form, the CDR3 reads TGTGCCAGCAGCCAAGACTTATACTCGGGACACCGGGCGCAGGGCTACACCTTC. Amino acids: CASSQDLYSGHRAQGYTF.

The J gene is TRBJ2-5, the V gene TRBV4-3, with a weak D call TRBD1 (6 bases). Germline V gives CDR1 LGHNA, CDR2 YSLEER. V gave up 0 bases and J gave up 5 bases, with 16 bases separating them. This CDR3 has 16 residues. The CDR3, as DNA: TGCGCCAGCAGCCAAGATTATGGGGGCCCACGGGAGACCCAGTACTTC. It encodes CASSQDYGGPRETQYF.

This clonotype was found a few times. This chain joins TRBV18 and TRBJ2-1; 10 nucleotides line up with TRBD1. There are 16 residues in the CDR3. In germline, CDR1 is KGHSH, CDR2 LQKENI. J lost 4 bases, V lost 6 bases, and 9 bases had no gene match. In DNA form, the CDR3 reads TGTGCCAGCTCGTCGACAGGGGGCGTAGGTTACAATGAGCAGTTCTTC. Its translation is CASSSTGGVGYNEQFF.

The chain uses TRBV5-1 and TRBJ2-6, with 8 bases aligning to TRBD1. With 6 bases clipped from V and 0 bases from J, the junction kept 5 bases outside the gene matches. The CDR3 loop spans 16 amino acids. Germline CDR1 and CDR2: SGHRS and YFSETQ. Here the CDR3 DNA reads TGCGCCAGCACGTTCAGGGGGCACTCTGGGGCCAACGTCCTGACTTTC. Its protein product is CASTFRGHSGANVLTF.

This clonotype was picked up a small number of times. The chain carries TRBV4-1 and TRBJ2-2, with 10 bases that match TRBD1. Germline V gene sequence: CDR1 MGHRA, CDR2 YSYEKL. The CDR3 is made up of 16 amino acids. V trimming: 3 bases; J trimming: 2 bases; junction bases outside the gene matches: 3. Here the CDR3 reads CASSHRTGGNTGELFF. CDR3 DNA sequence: TGCGCCAGCAGCCATAGGACAGGGGGAAACACCGGGGAGCTGTTTTTT.

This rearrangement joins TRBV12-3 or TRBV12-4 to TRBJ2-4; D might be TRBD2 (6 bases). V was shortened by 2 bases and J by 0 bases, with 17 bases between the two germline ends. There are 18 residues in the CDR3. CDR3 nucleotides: TGTGCCAGCAGTTTATGGGGCGGGGTGGACTTAGCCAAAAACATTCAGTACTTC. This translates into CASSLWGGVDLAKNIQYF.

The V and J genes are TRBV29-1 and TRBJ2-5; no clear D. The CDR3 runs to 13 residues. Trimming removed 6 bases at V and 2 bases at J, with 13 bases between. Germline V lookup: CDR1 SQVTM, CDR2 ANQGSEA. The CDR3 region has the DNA TGCAGCGTGGACCGGGCAATACAAGAGACCCAGTACTTC. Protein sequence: CSVDRAIQETQYF.

CDR3 sequence reads: CAISESRGPTQYF. CDR3 coding DNA: TGTGCCATCAGTGAGTCGCGGGGGCCCACGCAGTATTTT. The chain employs TRBV10-3 and TRBJ2-3; D may be TRBD2 (7 bases). The V gene lost 0 bases and the J gene lost 9 bases, with 10 bases spanning the gap. Per germline, CDR1 ENHRY and CDR2 SYGVKD. This CDR3 has 13 residues.

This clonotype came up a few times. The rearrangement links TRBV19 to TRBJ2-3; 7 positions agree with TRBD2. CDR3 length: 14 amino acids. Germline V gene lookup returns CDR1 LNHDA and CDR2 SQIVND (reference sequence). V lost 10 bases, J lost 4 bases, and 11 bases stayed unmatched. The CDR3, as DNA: TGTGCCACCTCAGCGGGGCTGGGGGCAGATACGCAGTATTTT. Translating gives CATSAGLGADTQYF.

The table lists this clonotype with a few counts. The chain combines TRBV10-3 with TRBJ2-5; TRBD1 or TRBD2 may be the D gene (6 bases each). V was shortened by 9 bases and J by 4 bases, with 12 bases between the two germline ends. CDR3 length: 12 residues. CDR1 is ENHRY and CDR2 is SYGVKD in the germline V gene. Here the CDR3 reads CAIGGGGETQYF. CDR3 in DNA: TGTGCCATTGGAGGGGGAGGAGAGACCCAGTACTTC.

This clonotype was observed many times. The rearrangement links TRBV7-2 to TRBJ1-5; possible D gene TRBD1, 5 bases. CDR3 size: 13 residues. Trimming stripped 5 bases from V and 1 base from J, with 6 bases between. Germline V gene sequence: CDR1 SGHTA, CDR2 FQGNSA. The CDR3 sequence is CASSRQSNQPQHF. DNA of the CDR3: TGTGCCAGCAGCCGACAGAGCAATCAGCCCCAGCATTTT.

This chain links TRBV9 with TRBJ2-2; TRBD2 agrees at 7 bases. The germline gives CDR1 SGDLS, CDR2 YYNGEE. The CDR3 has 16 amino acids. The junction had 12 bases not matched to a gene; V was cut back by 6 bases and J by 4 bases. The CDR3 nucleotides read TGTGCCAGCACCTCGACCGGACTAGGCCTCACCGGGGAGCTGTTTTTT. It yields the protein CASTSTGLGLTGELFF. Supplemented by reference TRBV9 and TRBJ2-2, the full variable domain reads DSGVTQTPKHLITATGQRVTLRCSPRSGDLSVYWYQQSLDQGLQFLIQYYNGEERAKGNILERFSAQQFPDLHSELNLSSLELGDSALYFCASTSTGLGLTGELFFGEGSRLTVL.

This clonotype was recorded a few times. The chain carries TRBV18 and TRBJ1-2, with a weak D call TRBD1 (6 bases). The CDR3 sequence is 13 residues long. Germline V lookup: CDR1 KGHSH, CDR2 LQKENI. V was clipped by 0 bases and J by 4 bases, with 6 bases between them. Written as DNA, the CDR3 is TGTGCCAGCTCACCACCACAGGGCTATGGCTACACCTTC. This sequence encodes CASSPPQGYGYTF.

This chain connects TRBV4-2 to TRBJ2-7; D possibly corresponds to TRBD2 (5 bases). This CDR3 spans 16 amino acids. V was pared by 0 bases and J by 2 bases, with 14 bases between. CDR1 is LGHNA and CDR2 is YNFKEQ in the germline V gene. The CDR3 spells CASSQDRVSGTYEQYV. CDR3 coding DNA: TGTGCCAGCAGCCAAGATAGGGTCAGCGGTACCTACGAGCAGTACGTC.

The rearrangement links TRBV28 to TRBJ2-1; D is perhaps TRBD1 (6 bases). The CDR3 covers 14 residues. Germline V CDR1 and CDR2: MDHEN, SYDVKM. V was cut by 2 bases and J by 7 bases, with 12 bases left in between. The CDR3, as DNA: TGTGCCAGCAGTTTACAGGGGTTTATTAATGAGCAGTTCTTC. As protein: CASSLQGFINEQFF.

The CDR3 bases are TGTGCCAGTCGGGGAGCTAACACCGGGGAGCTGTTTTTT. Protein: CASRGANTGELFF. The chain recombines TRBV9 with TRBJ2-2; maybe TRBD2 (5 bases). V was cut by 8 bases and J by 2 bases, with 10 bases left in between. Per the germline V gene, CDR1 is SGDLS and CDR2 is YYNGEE. The CDR3 consists of 13 residues.

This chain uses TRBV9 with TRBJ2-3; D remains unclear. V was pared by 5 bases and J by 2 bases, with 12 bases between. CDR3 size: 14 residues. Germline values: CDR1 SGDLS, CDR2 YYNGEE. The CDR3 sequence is CASRGVRNTDTQYF. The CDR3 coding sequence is TGTGCCAGCAGAGGAGTCCGCAACACAGATACGCAGTATTTT.

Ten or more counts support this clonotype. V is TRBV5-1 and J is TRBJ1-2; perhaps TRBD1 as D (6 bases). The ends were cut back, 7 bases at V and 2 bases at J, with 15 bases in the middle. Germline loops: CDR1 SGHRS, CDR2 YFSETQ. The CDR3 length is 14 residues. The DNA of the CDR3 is TGCGCCAGCGGGTCAGGGGATCGCAACTATGGCTACACCTTC. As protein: CASGSGDRNYGYTF.

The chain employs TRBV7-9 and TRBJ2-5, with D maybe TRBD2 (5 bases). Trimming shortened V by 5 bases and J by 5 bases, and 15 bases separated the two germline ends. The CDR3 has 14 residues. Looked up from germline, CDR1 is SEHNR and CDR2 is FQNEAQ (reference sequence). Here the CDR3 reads CASSVGGPQETQYF. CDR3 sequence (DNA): TGTGCCAGCAGCGTCGGCGGGCCCCAGGAGACCCAGTACTTC.

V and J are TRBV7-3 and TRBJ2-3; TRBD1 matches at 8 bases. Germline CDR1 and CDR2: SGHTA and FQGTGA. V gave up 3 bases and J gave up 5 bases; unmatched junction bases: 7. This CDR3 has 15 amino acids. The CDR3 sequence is CASSFTGGQIDTQYF. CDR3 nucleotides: TGTGCCAGCAGCTTCACAGGGGGTCAGATAGATACGCAGTATTTT.

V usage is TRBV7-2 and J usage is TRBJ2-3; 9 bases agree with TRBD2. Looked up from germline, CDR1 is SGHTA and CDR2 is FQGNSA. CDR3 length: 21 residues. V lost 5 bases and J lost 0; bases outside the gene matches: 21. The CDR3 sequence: CASSHTPVGTSYISSTDTQYF. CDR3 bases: TGTGCCAGCAGCCACACCCCGGTTGGGACTAGCTATATATCTAGCACAGATACGCAGTATTTT.

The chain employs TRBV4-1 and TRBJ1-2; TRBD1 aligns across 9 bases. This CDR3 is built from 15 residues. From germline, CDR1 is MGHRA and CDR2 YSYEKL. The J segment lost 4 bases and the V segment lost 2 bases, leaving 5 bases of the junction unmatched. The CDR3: CASSQKSGQGYGYTF. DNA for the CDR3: TGCGCCAGCAGCCAAAAATCGGGACAGGGCTATGGCTACACCTTC.

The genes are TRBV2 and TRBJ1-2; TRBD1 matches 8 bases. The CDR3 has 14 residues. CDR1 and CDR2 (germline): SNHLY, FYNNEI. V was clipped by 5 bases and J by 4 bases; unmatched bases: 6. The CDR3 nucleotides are TGTGCCAGCAGTCCGACAGGGGTCGGCTATGGCTACACCTTC. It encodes CASSPTGVGYGYTF.

CDR3 nucleotide sequence: TGTGCCAGCAGTGCTATGGGGGGGTACAATGAGCAGTTCTTC. Its translation is CASSAMGGYNEQFF. The chain links TRBV12-3 or TRBV12-4 to TRBJ2-1; 7 nucleotides align to TRBD2. This CDR3 is built from 14 residues. V was pared by 5 bases and J by 4 bases, with 5 bases of the junction left unmatched.

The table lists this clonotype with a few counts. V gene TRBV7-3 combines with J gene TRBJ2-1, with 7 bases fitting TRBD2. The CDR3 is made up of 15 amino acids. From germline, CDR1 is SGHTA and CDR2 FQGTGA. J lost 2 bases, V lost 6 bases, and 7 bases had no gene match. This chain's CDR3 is CASSLAAGAYNEQFF. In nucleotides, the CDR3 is TGTGCCAGCAGTCTCGCGGCGGGGGCCTACAATGAGCAGTTCTTC.

The CDR3 region has the DNA TGCGCCAGCAGCATAGGGACTCTAAGTCTGGAGACCCAGTACTTC. As protein: CASSIGTLSLETQYF. The genes are TRBV5-1 and TRBJ2-5; the D gene is possibly TRBD2 (6 bases). Germline CDR1 reads SGHRS; CDR2 reads YFSETQ. V was cut by 4 bases and J by 5 bases, with 18 bases left in between. The CDR3 spans 15 residues.